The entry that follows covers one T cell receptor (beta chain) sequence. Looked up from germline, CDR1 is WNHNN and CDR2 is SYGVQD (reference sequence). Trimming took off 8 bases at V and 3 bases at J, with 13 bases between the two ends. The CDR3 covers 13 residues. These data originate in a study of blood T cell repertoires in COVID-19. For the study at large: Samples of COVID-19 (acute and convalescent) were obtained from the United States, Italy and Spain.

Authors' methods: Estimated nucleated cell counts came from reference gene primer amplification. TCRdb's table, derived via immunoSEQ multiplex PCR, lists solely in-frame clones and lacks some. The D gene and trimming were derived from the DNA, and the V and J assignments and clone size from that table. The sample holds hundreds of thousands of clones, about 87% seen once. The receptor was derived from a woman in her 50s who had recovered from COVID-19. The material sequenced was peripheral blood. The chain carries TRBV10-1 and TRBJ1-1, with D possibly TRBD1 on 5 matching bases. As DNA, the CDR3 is TGCGCCAGCTCGGACACCAGGCACACTGAAGCTTTCTTT. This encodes CASSDTRHTEAFF.